Below, one T cell receptor (beta chain) is given with its context. Per germline, CDR1 MRHNA and CDR2 SNTAGT. The ends lost 1 base at V and 5 bases at J; junction bases unmatched: 3. This CDR3 region has 15 residues. The method was immunoSEQ multiplex PCR; TCRdb's version includes in-frame clones alone and lacks a portion of them. Of around 240,000 clones detected, about 84% appear once; the ten largest clones hold 2% to 2.5%. This specimen comes from a study of blood T cell repertoires in COVID-19. The material sequenced was PBMCs or T cells enriched from blood (not recorded which). This clonotype was obtained from a woman in her fifties or sixties who had recovered from COVID-19. This chain uses TRBV6-4 with TRBJ2-3, with 10 positions matching TRBD1. Here the CDR3 reads CASSDFGQGGDTQYF. In DNA, the CDR3 is TGTGCCAGCAGTGACTTCGGACAGGGGGGAGATACGCAGTATTTT.